The rows below give T cell receptor beta chains drawn from one sample of a study of cytomegalovirus exposure and HLA in healthy donors. Repertoires were generated with immunoSEQ multiplex PCR, while TCRdb's copy carries only in-frame clones and drops some. The sample holds some 180,000 clones; about 83% are singletons and the top ten take less than 3.5%. The sample consisted of PBMCs. The source of these receptors is a female donor in good health and CMV-seronegative. CDR3s include the opening cysteine and the closing phenylalanine or tryptophan. Fields, in order: J gene, V gene, CDR3 protein.

J: TRBJ1-5
V: TRBV6-6
CDR3: CASHGSNQPQHF

J: TRBJ2-7
V: TRBV4-2
CDR3: CASSQDEVDHEQYF

J: TRBJ2-5
V: TRBV11-3
CDR3: CASSLAGIETQYF

J: TRBJ2-7
V: TRBV29-1
CDR3: CSVEDPRTGSSYEQYF

J: TRBJ1-4
V: TRBV19
CDR3: CASGPGGAPNEKLFF

J: TRBJ2-7
V: TRBV28
CDR3: CASSARDRAILEQYF

J: TRBJ2-7
V: TRBV15
CDR3: CATSRGFVGGSHEQYF

J: TRBJ2-2
V: TRBV7-6
CDR3: CASSPQTGELFF

J: TRBJ1-5
V: TRBV30
CDR3: CAWSWDREGNQPQHF

J: TRBJ2-2
V: TRBV28
CDR3: CASSSPRGSTNTGELFF

J: TRBJ1-3
V: TRBV5-1
CDR3: CASSLALVHSGNTIYF

J: TRBJ2-5
V: TRBV28
CDR3: CASSSGLAGARRTQYF

J: TRBJ2-7
V: TRBV5-1
CDR3: CASRSLGEVSEQYF

J: TRBJ2-1
V: TRBV7-8
CDR3: CASTPGPLAGYNEQFF

J: TRBJ1-2
V: TRBV6-6
CDR3: CASSYRDRHGYTF

J: TRBJ2-7
V: TRBV5-1
CDR3: CASSSGTGPSYEQYF

J: TRBJ2-7
V: TRBV11-2
CDR3: CASSLMTGNYEQYF

J: TRBJ1-5
V: TRBV11-2
CDR3: CASSFRQGGLVQPQHF

J: TRBJ1-4
V: TRBV9
CDR3: CASSVGGSLMNELFF

J: TRBJ2-2
V: TRBV11-2
CDR3: CASSPRTSRTGELFF

J: TRBJ1-2
V: TRBV25-1
CDR3: CASSDDRGANYGYTF

J: TRBJ2-2
V: TRBV30
CDR3: CAWSVRQPGELFF

J: TRBJ2-7
V: TRBV7-8
CDR3: CASSSPPGQSAYEQYF

J: TRBJ1-1
V: TRBV1
CDR3: CTIPKAPDTENTEAFF

J: TRBJ1-2
V: TRBV6-1
CDR3: CASSETSTGIMVRGYTF

J: TRBJ2-7
V: TRBV25-1
CDR3: CASSGREAGDYEQYF

J: TRBJ2-7
V: TRBV6-6
CDR3: CASRTMGQKAYEQYF

J: TRBJ2-5
V: TRBV7-2
CDR3: CASSLGVQGGETQYF

J: TRBJ2-6
V: TRBV7-2
CDR3: CASSLVRGSSRTGANVLTF

J: TRBJ2-1
V: TRBV21-1
CDR3: CASSKDAKRTGGPYNEQFF

J: TRBJ2-1
V: TRBV5-4
CDR3: CASSLGSGRGNNEQFF

J: TRBJ2-1
V: TRBV7-9
CDR3: CASSFGTGGNEQFF

J: TRBJ2-2
V: TRBV9
CDR3: CASSRDRGRGTGELFF

J: TRBJ2-7
V: TRBV27
CDR3: CASRGWTGSSYEQYF

J: TRBJ2-1
V: TRBV7-2
CDR3: CASSVRVGGHEQFF

J: TRBJ1-4
V: TRBV9
CDR3: CASSVEVGGKLFF

J: TRBJ2-3
V: TRBV18
CDR3: CASSPPGLAGGGTDTQYF

J: TRBJ2-7
V: TRBV10-1
CDR3: CASRGPPHDYEQYF

J: TRBJ2-7
V: TRBV5-1
CDR3: CASGTSGANSYEQYF

J: TRBJ2-3
V: TRBV7-9
CDR3: CASSFTGGTDTQYF

J: TRBJ2-1
V: TRBV6-5
CDR3: CASSYDSYNEQFF

J: TRBJ2-5
V: TRBV7-9
CDR3: CASEGQQETQYF

J: TRBJ1-3
V: TRBV25-1
CDR3: CASSERQGRGGNTIYF

J: TRBJ2-3
V: TRBV9
CDR3: CASSSTGTSGRSTDTQYF

J: TRBJ1-3
V: TRBV7-8
CDR3: CASTSERRTGNTIYF

J: TRBJ1-5
V: TRBV30
CDR3: CAWSVGEGGNQPQHF

J: TRBJ2-3
V: TRBV5-1
CDR3: CASSLEQGLADTQYF

J: TRBJ1-3
V: TRBV12-1
CDR3: CASSAPGTGEYSGNTIYF

J: TRBJ1-1
V: TRBV18
CDR3: CASSPLGGYGTEAFF

J: TRBJ1-2
V: TRBV6-5
CDR3: CASSPARGLYGYTF

J: TRBJ1-3
V: TRBV7-2
CDR3: CASSSQGAGNTIYF

J: TRBJ2-2
V: TRBV6-1
CDR3: CASIWTGETGELFF

J: TRBJ1-5
V: TRBV6-1
CDR3: CASRWTGGDQPQHF

J: TRBJ1-5
V: TRBV4-1
CDR3: CASSRAIGEPQHF